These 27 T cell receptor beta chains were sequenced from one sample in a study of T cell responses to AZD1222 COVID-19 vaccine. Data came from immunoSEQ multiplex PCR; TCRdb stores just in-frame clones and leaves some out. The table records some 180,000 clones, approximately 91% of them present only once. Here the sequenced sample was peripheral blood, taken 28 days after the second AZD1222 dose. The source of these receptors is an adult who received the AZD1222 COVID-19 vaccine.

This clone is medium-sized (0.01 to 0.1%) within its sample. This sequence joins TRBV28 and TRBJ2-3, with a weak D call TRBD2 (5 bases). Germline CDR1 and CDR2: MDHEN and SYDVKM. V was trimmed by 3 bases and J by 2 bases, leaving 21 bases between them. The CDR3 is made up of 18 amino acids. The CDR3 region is CASSFAPEVGRNTDTQYF. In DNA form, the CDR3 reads TGTGCCAGCAGTTTCGCCCCGGAGGTGGGCCGGAACACAGATACGCAGTATTTT.

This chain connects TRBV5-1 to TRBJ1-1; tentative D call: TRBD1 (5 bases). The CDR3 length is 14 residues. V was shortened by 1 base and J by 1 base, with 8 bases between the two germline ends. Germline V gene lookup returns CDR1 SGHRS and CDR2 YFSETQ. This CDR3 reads CASSLRGTNTEAFF. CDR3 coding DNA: TGCGCCAGCAGCTTGAGGGGCACGAACACTGAAGCTTTCTTT.

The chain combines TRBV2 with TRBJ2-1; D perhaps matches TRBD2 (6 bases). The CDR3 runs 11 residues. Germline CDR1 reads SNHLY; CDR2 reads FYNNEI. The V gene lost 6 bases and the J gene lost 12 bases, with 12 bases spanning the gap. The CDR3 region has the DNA TGTGCCAGCAGCGGCCGGGACTGGCAGTTCTTC. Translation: CASSGRDWQFF.

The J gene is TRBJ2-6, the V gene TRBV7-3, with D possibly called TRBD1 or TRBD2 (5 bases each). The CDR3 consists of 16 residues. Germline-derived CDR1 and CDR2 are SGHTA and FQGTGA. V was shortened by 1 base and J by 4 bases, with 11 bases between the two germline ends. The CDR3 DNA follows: TGTGCCAGCAGCTTAATTCCAGGGACCGGGGCCAACGTCCTGACTTTC. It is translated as CASSLIPGTGANVLTF.

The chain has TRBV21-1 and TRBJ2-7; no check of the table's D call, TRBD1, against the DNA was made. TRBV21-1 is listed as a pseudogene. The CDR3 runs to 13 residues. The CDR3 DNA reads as TGTGCCACCTCCGGGACAGGGGGGCACGAGCAGTACTTC. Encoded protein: CATSGTGGHEQYF.

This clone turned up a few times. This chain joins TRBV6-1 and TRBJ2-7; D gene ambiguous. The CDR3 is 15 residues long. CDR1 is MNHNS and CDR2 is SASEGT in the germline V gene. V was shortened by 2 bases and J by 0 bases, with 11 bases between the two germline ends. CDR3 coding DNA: TGTGCCAGCAGTGAATCCCGGTGGAACTCCTACGAGCAGTACTTC. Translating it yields CASSESRWNSYEQYF.

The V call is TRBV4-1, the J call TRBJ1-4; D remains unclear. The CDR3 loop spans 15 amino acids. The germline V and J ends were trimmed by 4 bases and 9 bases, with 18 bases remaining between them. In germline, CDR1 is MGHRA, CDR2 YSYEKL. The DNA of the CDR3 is TGCGCCAGCAGCCCATTCGGGTCCCTAGAGCAAAAACTGTTTTTT. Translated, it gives CASSPFGSLEQKLFF.

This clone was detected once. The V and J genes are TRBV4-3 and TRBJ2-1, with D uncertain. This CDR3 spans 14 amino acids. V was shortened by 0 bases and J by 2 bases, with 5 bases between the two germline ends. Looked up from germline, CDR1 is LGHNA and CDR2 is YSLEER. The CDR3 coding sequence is TGCGCCAGCAGCCAAGATTACACCTACAATGAGCAGTTCTTC. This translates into CASSQDYTYNEQFF.

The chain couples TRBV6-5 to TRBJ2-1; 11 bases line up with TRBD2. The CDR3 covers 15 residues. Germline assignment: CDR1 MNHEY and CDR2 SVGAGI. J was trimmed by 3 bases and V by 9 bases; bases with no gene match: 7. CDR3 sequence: CASIDGTSGYNEQFF. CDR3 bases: TGTGCCAGTATTGACGGGACTAGCGGCTACAATGAGCAGTTCTTC.

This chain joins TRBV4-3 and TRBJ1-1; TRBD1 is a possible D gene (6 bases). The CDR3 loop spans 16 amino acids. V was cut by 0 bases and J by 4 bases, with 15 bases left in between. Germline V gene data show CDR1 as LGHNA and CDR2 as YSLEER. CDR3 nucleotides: TGCGCCAGCAGCCAAGATGTAAGGGGGGGTGGCACTGAAGCTTTCTTT. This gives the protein CASSQDVRGGGTEAFF.

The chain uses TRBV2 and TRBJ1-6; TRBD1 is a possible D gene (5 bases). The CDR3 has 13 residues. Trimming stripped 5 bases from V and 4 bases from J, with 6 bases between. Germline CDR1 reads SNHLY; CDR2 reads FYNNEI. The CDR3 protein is CASSRQYNSPLHF. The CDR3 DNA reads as TGTGCCAGCAGTCGACAGTATAATTCACCCCTCCACTTT.

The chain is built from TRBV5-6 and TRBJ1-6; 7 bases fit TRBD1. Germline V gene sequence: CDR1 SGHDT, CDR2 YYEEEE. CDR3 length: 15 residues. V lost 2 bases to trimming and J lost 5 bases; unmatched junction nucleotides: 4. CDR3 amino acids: CASSLQGIDNSPLHF. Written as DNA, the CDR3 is TGTGCCAGCAGCTTACAGGGGATTGATAATTCACCCCTCCACTTT.

CDR3 residues: CASTGPAGTQYF. CDR3 nucleotide sequence: TGTGCCAGCACAGGGCCTGCCGGGACCCAGTACTTC. The chain joins TRBV27 to TRBJ2-5, with D perhaps TRBD1 (5 bases). The ends were cut back, 7 bases at V and 7 bases at J, with 13 bases in the middle. The CDR3 is 12 amino acids. Germline lookup yields CDR1 MNHEY and CDR2 SMNVEV (reference sequence).

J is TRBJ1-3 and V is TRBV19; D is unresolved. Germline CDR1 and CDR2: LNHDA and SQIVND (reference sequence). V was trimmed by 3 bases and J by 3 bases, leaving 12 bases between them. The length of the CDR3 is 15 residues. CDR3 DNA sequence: TGTGCCAGTAGTATCCCGTCGTGGGGTGGAAACACCATATATTTT. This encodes CASSIPSWGGNTIYF.

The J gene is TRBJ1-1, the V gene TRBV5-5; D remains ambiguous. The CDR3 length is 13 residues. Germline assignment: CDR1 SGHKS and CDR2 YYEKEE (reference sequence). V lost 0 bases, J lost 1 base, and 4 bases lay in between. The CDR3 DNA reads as TGTGCCAGCAGCTTGGGGACGAACACTGAAGCTTTCTTT. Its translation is CASSLGTNTEAFF.

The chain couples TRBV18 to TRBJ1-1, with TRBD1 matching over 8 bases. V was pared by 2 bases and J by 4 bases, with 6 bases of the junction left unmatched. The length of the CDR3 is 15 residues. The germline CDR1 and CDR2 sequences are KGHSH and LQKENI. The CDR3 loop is CASSPATGESTEAFF. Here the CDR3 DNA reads TGTGCCAGCTCACCAGCGACAGGGGAATCCACTGAAGCTTTCTTT.

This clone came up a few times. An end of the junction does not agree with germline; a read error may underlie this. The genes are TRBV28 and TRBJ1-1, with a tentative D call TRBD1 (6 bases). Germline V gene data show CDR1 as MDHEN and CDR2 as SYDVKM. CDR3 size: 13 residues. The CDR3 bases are TGTGCCAGCAGTTTAATGGGGGCCGCTTTAAACCTCTTT. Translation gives CASSLMGAALNLF.

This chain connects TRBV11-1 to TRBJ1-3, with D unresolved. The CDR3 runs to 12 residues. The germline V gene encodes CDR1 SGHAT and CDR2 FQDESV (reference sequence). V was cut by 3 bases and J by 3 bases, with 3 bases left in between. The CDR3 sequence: CASSFYGNTIYF. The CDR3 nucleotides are TGTGCCAGCAGCTTCTATGGAAACACCATATATTTT.

CDR3: CASSEAGLGYTF. The CDR3 nucleotides are TGCGCCAGCAGCGAAGCGGGGTTAGGCTACACCTTC. The chain combines TRBV4-1 with TRBJ1-2, with D uncertain. Germline V gene data show CDR1 as MGHRA and CDR2 as YSYEKL. There are 12 residues in the CDR3. The germline V and J ends were trimmed by 5 bases and 8 bases, with 12 bases remaining between them.

The CDR3 DNA reads as TGTGCCAGCAGCCAGACAGTGGAAACTCAAGAGACCCAGTACTTC. This sequence encodes CASSQTVETQETQYF. The V gene is TRBV3-1 (or the pseudogene TRBV3-2), the J gene TRBJ2-5, with D perhaps matching TRBD1 (5 bases). Germline assignment: CDR1 LGHDT and CDR2 YNNKEL (reference sequence). The V gene lost 3 bases and the J gene lost 2 bases, with 13 bases spanning the gap. This CDR3 contains 15 residues.

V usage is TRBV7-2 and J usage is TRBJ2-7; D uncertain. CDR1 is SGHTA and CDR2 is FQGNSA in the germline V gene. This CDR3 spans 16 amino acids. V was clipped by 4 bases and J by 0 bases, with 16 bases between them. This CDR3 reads CASSSSGGVSSYEQYF. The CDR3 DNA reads TGTGCCAGCAGCTCCTCCGGTGGGGTGAGCTCCTACGAGCAGTACTTC.

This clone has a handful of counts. In DNA, the CDR3 is TGTGCCAGCAGTTTTCCTGTGTCGACACGATACACCTTC. Translated: CASSFPVSTRYTF. The gene calls are TRBV28 and TRBJ1-2; no reliable D call. This CDR3 is built from 13 residues. V lost 3 bases, J lost 11 bases, and 16 bases lay in between. Germline-derived CDR1 and CDR2 are MDHEN and SYDVKM.

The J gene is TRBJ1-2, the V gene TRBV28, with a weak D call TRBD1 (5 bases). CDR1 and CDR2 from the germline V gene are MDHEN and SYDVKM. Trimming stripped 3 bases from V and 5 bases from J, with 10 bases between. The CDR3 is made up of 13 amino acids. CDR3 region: CASSFGGRYGYTF. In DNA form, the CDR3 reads TGTGCCAGCAGTTTTGGGGGGAGGTATGGCTACACCTTC.

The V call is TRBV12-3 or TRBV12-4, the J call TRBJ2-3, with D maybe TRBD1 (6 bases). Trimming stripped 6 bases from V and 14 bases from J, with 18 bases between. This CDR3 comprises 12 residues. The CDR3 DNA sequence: TGTGCCAGCAGGTCTCCGGGACACCGAACGTATTTT. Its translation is CASRSPGHRTYF.

The CDR3 protein is CSAQDEKLFF. In DNA form, the CDR3 reads TGCAGTGCTCAGGATGAAAAACTGTTTTTT. V gene TRBV20-1 combines with J gene TRBJ1-4, with D uncertain. This CDR3 has 10 amino acids. V lost 5 bases to trimming and J lost 6 bases, with 4 bases between them. Germline loops: CDR1 DFQATT, CDR2 SNEGSKA (reference sequence).

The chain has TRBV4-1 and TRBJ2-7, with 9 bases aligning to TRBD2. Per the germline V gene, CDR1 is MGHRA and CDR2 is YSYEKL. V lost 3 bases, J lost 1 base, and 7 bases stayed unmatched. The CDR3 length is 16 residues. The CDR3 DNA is TGCGCCAGCAGCCACCCCGGGACTAGCCGTTCCTACGAGCAGTACTTC. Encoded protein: CASSHPGTSRSYEQYF.

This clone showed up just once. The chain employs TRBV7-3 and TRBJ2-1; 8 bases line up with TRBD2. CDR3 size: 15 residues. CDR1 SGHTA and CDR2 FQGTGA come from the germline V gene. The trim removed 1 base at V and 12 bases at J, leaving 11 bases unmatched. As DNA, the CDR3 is TGTGCCAGCAGCTTAATACGTGGTCAACGGGAGGGGCAGTTCTTC. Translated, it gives CASSLIRGQREGQFF.